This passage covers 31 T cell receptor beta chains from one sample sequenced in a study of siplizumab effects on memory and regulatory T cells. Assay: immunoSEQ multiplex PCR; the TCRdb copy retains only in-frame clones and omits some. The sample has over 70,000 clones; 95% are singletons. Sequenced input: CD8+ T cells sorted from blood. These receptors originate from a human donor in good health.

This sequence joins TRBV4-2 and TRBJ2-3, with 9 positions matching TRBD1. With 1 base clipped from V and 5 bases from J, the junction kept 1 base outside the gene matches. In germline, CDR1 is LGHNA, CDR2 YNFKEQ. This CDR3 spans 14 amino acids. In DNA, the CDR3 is TGTGCCAGCAGCCAAGGACAGGGGGGAGATACGCAGTATTTT. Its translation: CASSQGQGGDTQYF.

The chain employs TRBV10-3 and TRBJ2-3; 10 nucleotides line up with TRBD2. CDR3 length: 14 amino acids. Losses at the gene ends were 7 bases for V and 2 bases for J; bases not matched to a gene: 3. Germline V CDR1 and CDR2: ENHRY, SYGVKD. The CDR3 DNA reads TGTGCCATCAAAGCGGGAGGGTCCACAGATACGCAGTATTTT. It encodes CAIKAGGSTDTQYF.

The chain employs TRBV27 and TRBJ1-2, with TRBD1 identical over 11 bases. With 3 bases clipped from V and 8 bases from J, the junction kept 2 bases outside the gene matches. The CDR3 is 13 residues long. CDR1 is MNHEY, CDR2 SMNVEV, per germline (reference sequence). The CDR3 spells CASSFGQGAGYTF. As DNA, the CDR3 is TGTGCCAGCAGTTTTGGACAGGGGGCAGGCTACACCTTC.

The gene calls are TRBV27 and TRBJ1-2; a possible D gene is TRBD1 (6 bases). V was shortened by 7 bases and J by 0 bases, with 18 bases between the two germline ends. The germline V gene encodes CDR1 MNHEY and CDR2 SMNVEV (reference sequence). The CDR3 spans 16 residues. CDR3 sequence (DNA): TGTGCCAGCACCCCTCATCGGACAGATCCTAACTATGGCTACACCTTC. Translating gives CASTPHRTDPNYGYTF.

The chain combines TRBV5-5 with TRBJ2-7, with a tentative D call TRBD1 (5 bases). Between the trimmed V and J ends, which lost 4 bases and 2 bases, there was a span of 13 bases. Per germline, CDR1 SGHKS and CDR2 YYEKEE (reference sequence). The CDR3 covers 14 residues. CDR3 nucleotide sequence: TGTGCCAGCAGCGCCCCTGACAGACCCTACGAGCAGTACTTC. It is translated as CASSAPDRPYEQYF. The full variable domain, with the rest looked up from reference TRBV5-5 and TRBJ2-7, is DAGVTQSPTHLIKTRGQQVTLRCSPISGHKSVSWYQQVLGQGPQFIFQYYEKEERGRGNFPDRFSARQFPNYSSELNVNALLLGDSALYLCASSAPDRPYEQYFGPGTRLTVT.

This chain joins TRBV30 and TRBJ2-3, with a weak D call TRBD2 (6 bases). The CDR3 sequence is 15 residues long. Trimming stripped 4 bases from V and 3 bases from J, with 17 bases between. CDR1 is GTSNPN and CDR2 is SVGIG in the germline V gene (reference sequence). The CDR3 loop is CAWTADLGRTDTQYF. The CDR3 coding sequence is TGTGCCTGGACTGCCGATTTGGGGAGGACAGATACGCAGTATTTT.

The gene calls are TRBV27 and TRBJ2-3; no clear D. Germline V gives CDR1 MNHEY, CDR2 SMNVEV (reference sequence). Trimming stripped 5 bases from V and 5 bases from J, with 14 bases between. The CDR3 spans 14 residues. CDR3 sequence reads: CASSPRPLGDTQYF. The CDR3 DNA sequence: TGTGCCAGCAGTCCAAGACCCCTAGGAGATACGCAGTATTTT.

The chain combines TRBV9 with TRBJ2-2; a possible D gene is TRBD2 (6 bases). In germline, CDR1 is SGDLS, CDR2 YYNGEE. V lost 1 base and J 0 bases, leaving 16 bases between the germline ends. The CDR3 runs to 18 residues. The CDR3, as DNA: TGTGCCAGCAGCGTAAGCGCAGCGGGCGTCGCGAACACCGGGGAGCTGTTTTTT. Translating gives CASSVSAAGVANTGELFF.

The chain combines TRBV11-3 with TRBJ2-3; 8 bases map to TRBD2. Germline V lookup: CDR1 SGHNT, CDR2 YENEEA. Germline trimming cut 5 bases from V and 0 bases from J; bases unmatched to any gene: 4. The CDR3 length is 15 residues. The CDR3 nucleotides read TGTGCCAGCAGCCAAGGACTAGCCAGCACAGATACGCAGTATTTT. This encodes CASSQGLASTDTQYF.

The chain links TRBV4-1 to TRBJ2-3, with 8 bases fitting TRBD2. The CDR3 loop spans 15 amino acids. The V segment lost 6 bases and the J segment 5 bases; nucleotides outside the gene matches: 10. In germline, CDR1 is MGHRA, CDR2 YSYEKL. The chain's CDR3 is CASRAAGDPRDTQYF. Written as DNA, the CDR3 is TGCGCCAGCAGAGCAGCGGGAGACCCGCGAGATACGCAGTATTTT.

This CDR3 reads CASSLRTSGRAGSYEQYF. The DNA for the CDR3 is TGTGCCAGCAGCCTTCGGACTAGCGGGAGGGCCGGGTCCTACGAGCAGTACTTC. V gene TRBV28 combines with J gene TRBJ2-7; 15 bases agree with TRBD2. CDR3 length: 18 amino acids. Trimming at V came to 6 bases and at J to 1 base, leaving 10 bases not matched to a gene. CDR1 MDHEN and CDR2 SYDVKM come from the germline V gene.

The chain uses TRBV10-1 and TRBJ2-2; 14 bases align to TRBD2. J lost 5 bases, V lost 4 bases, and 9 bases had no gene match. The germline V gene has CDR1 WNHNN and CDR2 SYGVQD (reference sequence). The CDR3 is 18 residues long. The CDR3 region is CASSGGTSGSKMTGELFF. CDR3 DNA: TGCGCCAGCAGTGGGGGGACTAGCGGGAGCAAAATGACCGGGGAGCTGTTTTTT.

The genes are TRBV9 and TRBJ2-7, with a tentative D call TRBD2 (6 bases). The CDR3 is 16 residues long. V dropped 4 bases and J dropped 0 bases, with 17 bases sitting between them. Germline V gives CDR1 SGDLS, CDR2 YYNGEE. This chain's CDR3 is CASSPHLALSSYEQYF. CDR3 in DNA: TGTGCCAGCAGCCCTCATCTAGCGCTAAGCTCCTACGAGCAGTACTTC.

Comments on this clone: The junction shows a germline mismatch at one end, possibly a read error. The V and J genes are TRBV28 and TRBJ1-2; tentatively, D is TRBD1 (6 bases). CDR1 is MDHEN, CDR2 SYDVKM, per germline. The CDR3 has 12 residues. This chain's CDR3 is CASSLTGQLRAF. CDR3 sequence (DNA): TGTGCCAGCAGTTTAACCGGACAGCTAAGGGCCTTC.

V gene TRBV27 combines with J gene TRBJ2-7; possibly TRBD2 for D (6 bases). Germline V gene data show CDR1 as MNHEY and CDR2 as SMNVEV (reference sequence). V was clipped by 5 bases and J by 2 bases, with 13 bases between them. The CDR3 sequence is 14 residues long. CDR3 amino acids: CASSAGSTPYEQYF. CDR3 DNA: TGTGCCAGCAGTGCGGGGAGTACACCCTACGAGCAGTACTTC.

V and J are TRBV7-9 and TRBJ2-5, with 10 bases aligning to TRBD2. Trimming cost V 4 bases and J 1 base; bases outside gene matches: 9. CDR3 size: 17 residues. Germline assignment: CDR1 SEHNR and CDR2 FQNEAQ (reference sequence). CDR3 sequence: CASSSGPLAGFQETQYF. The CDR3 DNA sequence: TGTGCCAGCAGCTCGGGCCCACTAGCGGGATTCCAAGAGACCCAGTACTTC.

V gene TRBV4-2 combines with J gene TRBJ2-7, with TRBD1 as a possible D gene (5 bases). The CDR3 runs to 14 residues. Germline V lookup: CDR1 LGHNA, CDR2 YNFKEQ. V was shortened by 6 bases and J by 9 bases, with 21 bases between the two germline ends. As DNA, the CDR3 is TGTGCCAGCAGTGATGACCGACAGTTTTCCGGGCAGTACTTC. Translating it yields CASSDDRQFSGQYF.

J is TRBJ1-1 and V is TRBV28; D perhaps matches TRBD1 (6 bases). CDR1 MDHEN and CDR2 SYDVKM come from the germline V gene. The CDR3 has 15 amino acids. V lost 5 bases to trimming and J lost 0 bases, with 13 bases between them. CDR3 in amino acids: CASSLTGRVNTEAFF. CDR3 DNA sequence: TGTGCCAGCAGTCTTACAGGGCGCGTGAACACTGAAGCTTTCTTT.

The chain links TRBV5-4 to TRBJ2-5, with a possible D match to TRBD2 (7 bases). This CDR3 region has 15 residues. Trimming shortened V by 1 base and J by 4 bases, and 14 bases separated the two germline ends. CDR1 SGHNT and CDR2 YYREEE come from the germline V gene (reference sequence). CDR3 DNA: TGTGCCAGCAGCTTGAAAGGGAGGGGGGTAGAGACCCAGTACTTC. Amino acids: CASSLKGRGVETQYF.

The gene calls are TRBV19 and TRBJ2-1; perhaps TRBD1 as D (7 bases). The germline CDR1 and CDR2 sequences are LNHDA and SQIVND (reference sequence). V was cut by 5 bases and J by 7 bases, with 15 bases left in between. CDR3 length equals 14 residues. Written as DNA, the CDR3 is TGTGCCAGTAGTGGATTGGAGGGGGCGAATGAGCAGTTCTTC. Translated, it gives CASSGLEGANEQFF.

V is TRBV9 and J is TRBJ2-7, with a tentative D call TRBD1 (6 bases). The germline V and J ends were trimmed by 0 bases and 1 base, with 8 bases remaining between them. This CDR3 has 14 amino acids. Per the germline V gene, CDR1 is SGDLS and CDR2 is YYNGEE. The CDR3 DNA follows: TGTGCCAGCAGCGTAGCTACAGGGTCCTACGAGCAGTACTTC. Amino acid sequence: CASSVATGSYEQYF.

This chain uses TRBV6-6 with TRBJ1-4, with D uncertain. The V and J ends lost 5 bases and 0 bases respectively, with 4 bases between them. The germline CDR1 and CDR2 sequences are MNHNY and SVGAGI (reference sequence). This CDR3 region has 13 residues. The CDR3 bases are TGTGCCAGCAGTGTGACAACTAATGAAAAACTGTTTTTT. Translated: CASSVTTNEKLFF.

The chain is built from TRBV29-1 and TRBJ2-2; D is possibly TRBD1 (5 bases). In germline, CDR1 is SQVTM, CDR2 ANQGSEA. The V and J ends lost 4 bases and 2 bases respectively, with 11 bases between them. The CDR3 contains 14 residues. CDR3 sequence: CSVVGDINTGELFF. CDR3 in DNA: TGCAGCGTTGTAGGGGATATTAACACCGGGGAGCTGTTTTTT.

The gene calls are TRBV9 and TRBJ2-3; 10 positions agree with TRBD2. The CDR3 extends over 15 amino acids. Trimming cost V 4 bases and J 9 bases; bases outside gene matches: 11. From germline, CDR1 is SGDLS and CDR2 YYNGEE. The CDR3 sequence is CASSNGGSGGDTQYF. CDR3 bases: TGTGCCAGCAGCAATGGAGGGAGCGGGGGGGACACGCAGTATTTT.

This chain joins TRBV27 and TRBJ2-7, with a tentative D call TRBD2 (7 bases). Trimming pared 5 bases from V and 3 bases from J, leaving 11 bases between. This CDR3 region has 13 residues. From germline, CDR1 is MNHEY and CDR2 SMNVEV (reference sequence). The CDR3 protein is CASSPGGDYEQYF. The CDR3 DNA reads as TGTGCCAGCAGTCCGGGGGGCGACTACGAGCAGTACTTC.

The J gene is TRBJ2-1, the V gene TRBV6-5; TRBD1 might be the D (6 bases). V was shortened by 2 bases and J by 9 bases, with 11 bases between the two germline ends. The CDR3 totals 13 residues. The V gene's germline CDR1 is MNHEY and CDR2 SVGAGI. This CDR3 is CASSYHRVGEQFF. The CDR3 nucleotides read TGTGCCAGCAGTTACCACAGGGTCGGTGAGCAGTTCTTC.

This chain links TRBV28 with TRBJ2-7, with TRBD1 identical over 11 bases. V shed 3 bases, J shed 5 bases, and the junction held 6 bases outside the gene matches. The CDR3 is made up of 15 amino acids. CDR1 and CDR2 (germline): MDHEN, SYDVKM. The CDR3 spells CASSFPRTGGDEQYF. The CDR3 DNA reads TGTGCCAGCAGTTTTCCCCGGACAGGGGGCGACGAGCAGTACTTC.

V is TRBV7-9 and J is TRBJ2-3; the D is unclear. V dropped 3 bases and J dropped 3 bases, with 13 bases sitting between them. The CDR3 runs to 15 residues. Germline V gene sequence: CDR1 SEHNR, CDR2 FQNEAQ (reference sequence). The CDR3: CASSLYSAPTDTQYF. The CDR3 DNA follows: TGTGCCAGCAGCTTGTACTCCGCTCCTACAGATACGCAGTATTTT.

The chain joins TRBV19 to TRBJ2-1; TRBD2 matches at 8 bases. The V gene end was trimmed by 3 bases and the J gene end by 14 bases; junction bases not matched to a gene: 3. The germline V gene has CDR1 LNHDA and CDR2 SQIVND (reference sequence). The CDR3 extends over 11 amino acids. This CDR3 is CASSMGLGEFF. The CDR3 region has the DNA TGTGCCAGTAGTATGGGACTAGGGGAGTTCTTC.

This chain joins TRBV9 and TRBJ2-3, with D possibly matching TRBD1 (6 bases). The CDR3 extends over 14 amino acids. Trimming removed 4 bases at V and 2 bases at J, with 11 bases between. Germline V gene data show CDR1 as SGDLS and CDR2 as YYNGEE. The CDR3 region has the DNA TGTGCCAGCAGCTTTAGGGGGATCACAGATACGCAGTATTTT. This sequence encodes CASSFRGITDTQYF.

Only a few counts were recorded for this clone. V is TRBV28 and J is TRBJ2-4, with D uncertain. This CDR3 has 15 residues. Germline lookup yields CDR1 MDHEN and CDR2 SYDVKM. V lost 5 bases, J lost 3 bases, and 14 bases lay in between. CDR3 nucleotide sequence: TGTGCCAGCAGTCCCCGTGGGTTTGACAAAAACATTCAGTACTTC. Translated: CASSPRGFDKNIQYF. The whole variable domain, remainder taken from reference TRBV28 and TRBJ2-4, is DVKVTQSSRYLVKRTGEKVFLECVQDMDHENMFWYRQDPGLGLRLIYFSYDVKMKEKGDIPEGYSVSREKKERFSLILESASTNQTSMYLCASSPRGFDKNIQYFGAGTRLSVL.